Sequencing of this T cell receptor (beta chain) was carried out in a study of shared clonotypes between healthy human individuals. Comment on this clone: What it recognizes is unknown.

Clones were sequenced by immunoSEQ multiplex PCR, and TCRdb holds only the in-frame ones, with some missing. This sample carries about 2 million clones, around 95% of them seen once, and the ten largest clones take 0.1% to 0.15%. Study-wide findings and caveats: Apart from blood, nothing was sampled; tissue repertoires likely differ. There were few donors, and this limited the genetic and exposure-history diversity represented.

Germline values: CDR1 MGHRA, CDR2 YSYEKL. The CDR3 extends over 16 amino acids. The V end lost 1 base, the J end lost 2 bases, and 14 bases lay between the germline ends. The chain employs TRBV4-1 and TRBJ1-1; possibly TRBD1 for D (5 bases). This TCR derives from a young man in good health. Sequencing input: naive CD4+ T cells sorted from blood. Indicated subset: CD45RA+ positively selected. The CDR3 sequence: CASSQGGPGLNTEAFF. For the CDR3, the DNA is TGCGCCAGCAGCCAAGGGGGCCCAGGGCTTAACACTGAAGCTTTCTTT.